This T cell receptor beta chain is from a study of T cells in Graves' hyperthyroidism and ophthalmopathy. Study-level results: Ophthalmopathy was told apart from stable hyperthyroidism by a 13 V-J model.

Germline lookup yields CDR1 SEHNR and CDR2 FQNEAQ (reference sequence). V was trimmed by 6 bases and J by 0 bases, leaving 6 bases between them. The CDR3 is 14 amino acids. Exclusion followed for patients with uncontrolled infection, other autoimmune disease, pregnancy or lactation. TCR beta CDR3 region amplification was performed from RNA transcripts. The HTBI set primed first-round TCR CDR3 RT-PCR. MiXCR, run by TCRdb on the multiplex PCR reads, gives a single entry per CDR3 protein. There are roughly 250,000 distinct CDR3 sequences in the sample; about a sixth occur only once, and more than 25% lies in the top ten. In its sample, this clonotype was seen many times. The antigen remains unidentified. This could be a read error, since a much larger clone is one nucleotide away.

The rearrangement joins TRBV7-9 to TRBJ2-6, with a possible D match to TRBD1 (6 bases). This receptor was obtained from a woman in her late teens or twenties with Graves' ophthalmopathy. Input material: blood. The CDR3 DNA is TGTGCCAGCAGGGACAGCTCTGGGGCCAACGTCCTGACTTTC. This translates into CASRDSSGANVLTF.